The 24 T cell receptor beta chains reported below all come from one sample, sequenced in a study of shared clonotypes between healthy human individuals. Clones were sequenced by immunoSEQ multiplex PCR, and TCRdb holds only the in-frame ones, with some missing. The sample lists fewer than 650,000 clones, 76% occurring once. Sequenced: PBMCs. These receptors were obtained from a woman aged 40 to 50 in good health. Some clones in this sample may be carry-over from other donors' samples.

The gene calls are TRBV5-1 and TRBJ2-7; 11 positions agree with TRBD2. The junction had 7 bases not matched to a gene; V was cut back by 0 bases and J by 5 bases. In germline, CDR1 is SGHRS, CDR2 YFSETQ. The CDR3 totals 16 residues. Here the CDR3 reads CASSLVSLAGVDEQYF. For the CDR3, the DNA is TGCGCCAGCAGCTTGGTTTCACTAGCGGGAGTGGACGAGCAGTACTTC.

This clone was detected many times. The chain employs TRBV5-1 and TRBJ1-1; no clear D gene. Germline CDR1 is SGHRS and CDR2 is YFSETQ. The CDR3 spans 15 residues. Trimming took 1 base from V and 4 from J, leaving 14 bases between them. The CDR3 DNA is TGCGCCAGCAGCTTGCAGCGGACCGCCGGCACTGAAGCTTTCTTT. Translation: CASSLQRTAGTEAFF.

This clone has a count of ten or more. The chain recombines TRBV5-1 with TRBJ2-3; D remains ambiguous. CDR1 is SGHRS, CDR2 YFSETQ, per germline. The CDR3 totals 17 residues. Trimming cost V 0 bases and J 2 bases, with 16 bases left between them. The CDR3 nucleotides are TGCGCCAGCAGCTTGGTTTTCGCACTCACCCTCACAGATACGCAGTATTTT. Translating gives CASSLVFALTLTDTQYF.

The chain couples TRBV14 to TRBJ2-7; unclear D gene. Trimming stripped 1 base from V and 0 bases from J, with 7 bases between. The CDR3 is 14 residues long. Germline CDR1 and CDR2: SGHDN and FVKESK. The CDR3 DNA sequence: TGTGCCAGCAGCCAAGGCCCCCCCTCCTACGAGCAGTACTTC. Residues: CASSQGPPSYEQYF.

Concerning this clone itself: This sample includes further DNA sequences coding for the same CDR3. This rearrangement joins TRBV9 to TRBJ2-6; D remains ambiguous. Looked up from germline, CDR1 is SGDLS and CDR2 is YYNGEE. Trimming took 0 bases from V and 1 from J, leaving 5 bases between them. The CDR3 sequence is 15 residues long. The CDR3 DNA sequence: TGTGCCAGCAGCGTAGTGGGTTCTGGGGCCAACGTCCTGACTTTC. Translated: CASSVVGSGANVLTF.

The chain combines TRBV2 with TRBJ1-4; no firm D call. V was trimmed by 8 bases and J by 7 bases, leaving 11 bases between them. The CDR3 is made up of 12 amino acids. The germline gives CDR1 SNHLY, CDR2 FYNNEI. The CDR3 region is CASGPGFEKLFF. The CDR3 DNA reads as TGTGCCAGCGGTCCGGGTTTTGAAAAACTGTTTTTT.

This clone was picked up a small number of times. The CDR3 sequence is CASSTGTSYEQYF. CDR3 nucleotides: TGTGCCAGCAGCACTGGGACTTCCTACGAGCAGTACTTC. The gene calls are TRBV5-4 and TRBJ2-7; tentative D call: TRBD2 (6 bases). The V gene lost 4 bases and the J gene lost 1 base, with 9 bases spanning the gap. Germline CDR1 reads SGHNT; CDR2 reads YYREEE (reference sequence). The CDR3 loop spans 13 amino acids.

This clone has a handful of counts. The chain links TRBV12-5 to TRBJ2-1, with TRBD1 matching 7 bases. CDR1 is LGHNT and CDR2 is FRNRAP in the germline V gene. V lost 1 base to trimming and J lost 7 bases; unmatched junction nucleotides: 7. The CDR3 has 15 amino acids. The CDR3 nucleotides are TGTGCTAGTGGTTTGGGTCCCGAACAGGGGAATGAGCAGTTCTTC. Protein sequence: CASGLGPEQGNEQFF.

The genes are TRBV18 and TRBJ1-2; possibly TRBD1 for D (5 bases). The germline V gene has CDR1 KGHSH and CDR2 LQKENI. With 2 bases removed from V and 4 bases from J, the gap between germline ends came to 20 bases. The CDR3 has 17 amino acids. As DNA, the CDR3 is TGTGCCAGCTCACCAGATCTCGGGACGGACCACTTCTATGGCTACACCTTC. Translation gives CASSPDLGTDHFYGYTF. Looking up the rest from reference TRBV18 and TRBJ1-2 gives the full variable domain: NAGVMQNPRHLVRRRGQEARLRCSPMKGHSHVYWYRQLPEEGLKFMVYLQKENIIDESGMPKERFSAEFPKEGPSILRIQQVVRGDSAAYFCASSPDLGTDHFYGYTFGSGTRLTVV.

This chain links TRBV14 with TRBJ2-7, with D tentatively TRBD2 (6 bases). In germline, CDR1 is SGHDN, CDR2 FVKESK. The CDR3 loop spans 14 amino acids. Trimming left V 6 bases short and J 0 bases short, with 12 bases between. The CDR3 loop is CASRRDRDSYEQYF. The CDR3 DNA follows: TGTGCCAGCAGGCGGGACCGAGACTCCTACGAGCAGTACTTC.

The CDR3 reads CASQRTGRETQYF. The CDR3 nucleotides are TGTGCCAGTCAAAGGACAGGGAGAGAGACCCAGTACTTC. This sequence joins TRBV6-1 and TRBJ2-5; 8 bases match TRBD1. This CDR3 spans 13 amino acids. Germline CDR1 is MNHNS and CDR2 is SASEGT. Trimming took 9 bases from V and 4 from J; bases not matched to a gene: 7.

The chain has TRBV5-1 and TRBJ2-1; TRBD2 matches at 10 bases. This CDR3 spans 18 amino acids. Germline lookup yields CDR1 SGHRS and CDR2 YFSETQ. J gave up 2 bases and V 2 bases, and 10 bases lay outside the gene matches. In DNA, the CDR3 is TGCGCCAGCAGCTTCCGCTCCTCTACTAGCGGGACCTACAATGAGCAGTTCTTC. Protein sequence: CASSFRSSTSGTYNEQFF.

The chain employs TRBV5-4 and TRBJ2-7, with D uncertain. The V end lost 0 bases, the J end lost 5 bases, and 12 bases lay between the germline ends. Germline CDR1 and CDR2: SGHNT and YYREEE (reference sequence). This CDR3 is built from 14 residues. For the CDR3, the DNA is TGTGCCAGCAGCTTGGCCGGCTTATCGGACGAGCAGTACTTC. It encodes CASSLAGLSDEQYF.

The chain joins TRBV7-8 to TRBJ2-7; 7 bases fit TRBD2. Germline V gene data show CDR1 as SGHVS and CDR2 as FQNEAQ. The CDR3 is 14 residues long. Germline trimming cut 2 bases from V and 3 bases from J; bases unmatched to any gene: 4. CDR3 sequence: CASSLTGGYYEQYF. The CDR3, as DNA: TGTGCCAGCAGCTTAACCGGGGGGTACTACGAGCAGTACTTC.

Worth noting for this clone: The sample has other DNA sequences that encode this CDR3 too. The chain employs TRBV29-1 and TRBJ2-2, with unresolved D. The V and J ends lost 4 bases and 5 bases respectively, with 5 bases between them. Germline-derived CDR1 and CDR2 are SQVTM and ANQGSEA. CDR3 length equals 11 residues. The CDR3 DNA is TGCAGCGTTGGGAATACCGGGGAGCTGTTTTTT. Amino acids: CSVGNTGELFF.

This sequence joins TRBV19 and TRBJ2-7; weak D call: TRBD1 (5 bases). The V end was cut by 5 bases, the J end by 3 bases, with 8 bases between. Looked up from germline, CDR1 is LNHDA and CDR2 is SQIVND (reference sequence). CDR3 length: 12 amino acids. DNA for the CDR3: TGTGCCAGTAGTGACAGAGTCTACGAGCAGTACTTC. Protein product: CASSDRVYEQYF.

The sample holds one count of this clone. The DNA of the CDR3 is TGTGCCAGCAGCTTCTCTACAGGGGGCGGTACAGATACGCAGTATTTT. Its protein product is CASSFSTGGGTDTQYF. This chain joins TRBV11-2 and TRBJ2-3; 9 bases agree with TRBD1. Germline V lookup: CDR1 SGHAT, CDR2 FQNNGV. CDR3 length: 16 amino acids. Trimming cost V 3 bases and J 3 bases; bases outside gene matches: 7. The full variable domain, in which reference TRBV11-2 and TRBJ2-3 provide the parts outside the CDR3, is EAGVAQSPRYKIIEKRQSVAFWCNPISGHATLYWYQQILGQGPKLLIQFQNNGVVDDSQLPKDRFSAERLKGVDSTLKIQPAKLEDSAVYLCASSFSTGGGTDTQYFGPGTRLTVL.

The chain carries TRBV2 and TRBJ2-7; D possibly matches TRBD1 or TRBD2 (5 bases each). The V gene lost 3 bases and the J gene lost 2 bases, with 17 bases spanning the gap. This CDR3 is 16 amino acids long. Germline CDR1 and CDR2: SNHLY and FYNNEI. The CDR3 DNA is TGTGCCAGCAGTGAGAGGCCGGATTGGGGGACCTACGAGCAGTACTTC. Amino acids: CASSERPDWGTYEQYF.

This clone was recorded a few times. This rearrangement joins TRBV4-2 to TRBJ1-5; D gene uncertain. The germline V and J ends were trimmed by 1 base and 5 bases, with 9 bases remaining between them. In germline, CDR1 is LGHNA, CDR2 YNFKEQ. The CDR3 contains 14 residues. CDR3 sequence: CASSQGQDDQPQHF. The CDR3 coding sequence is TGTGCCAGCAGCCAAGGGCAGGATGATCAGCCCCAGCATTTT.

This clone turned up a few times. The chain carries TRBV28 and TRBJ1-2; D remains unclear. Germline CDR1 and CDR2: MDHEN and SYDVKM. The CDR3 loop spans 13 amino acids. Trimming cost V 8 bases and J 0 bases, with 10 bases left between them. The CDR3 protein is CASCNLANYGYTF. The CDR3, as DNA: TGTGCCAGCTGCAACTTAGCTAACTATGGCTACACCTTC.

This clone was counted at least ten times. The rearrangement joins TRBV10-3 to TRBJ2-1; 9 positions match TRBD2. V gave up 6 bases and J gave up 6 bases; unmatched junction bases: 6. The CDR3 consists of 14 residues. Germline assignment: CDR1 ENHRY and CDR2 SYGVKD. The CDR3 nucleotides are TGTGCCATCAGCGGGACTAGCCTGGGCAATGAGCAGTTCTTC. Translated, it gives CAISGTSLGNEQFF.

This clone was seen only once. This probably arose from a read error, given a far larger clone one base away. The chain carries TRBV5-1 and TRBJ2-3; D is possibly TRBD1 (6 bases). This CDR3 spans 14 amino acids. Germline V gene lookup returns CDR1 SGHRS and CDR2 YFSETQ. CDR3 in DNA: TGCGCCAGCAGCTTTGGGGGCCCCACAGGTACGCAGTATTTT. Translation: CASSFGGPTGTQYF.

The chain employs TRBV5-1 and TRBJ2-2, with unresolved D. The length of the CDR3 is 13 residues. Germline V gives CDR1 SGHRS, CDR2 YFSETQ. Deletions cut 4 bases from V and 7 bases from J, with 11 bases between. The CDR3 here is CASSRLFGGELFF. The CDR3 DNA follows: TGCGCCAGCAGCCGATTATTTGGCGGGGAGCTGTTTTTT.

This rearrangement joins TRBV5-8 to TRBJ2-3, with TRBD1 matching 9 bases. V shed 3 bases, J shed 5 bases, and the junction held 7 bases outside the gene matches. This CDR3 has 15 residues. Per the germline V gene, CDR1 is SGHTS and CDR2 is YDEGEE. The CDR3 protein is CASSSRQGGLDTQYF. As DNA, the CDR3 is TGTGCCAGCAGCTCCCGACAGGGGGGGTTAGATACGCAGTATTTT.